This T cell receptor (beta chain) was sequenced for a study of blood T cell repertoires in COVID-19. Study details: Specimens from acute and convalescent COVID-19 originated in the United States, Italy and Spain. T cells, B-cell-depleted T cells, or PBMCs provided the cDNA or gDNA that served as material.

Original data processing: Reference gene primers were amplified, and this amplification served to estimate nucleated cell counts. The protocol was immunoSEQ multiplex PCR, while the TCRdb copy is restricted to in-frame clones and leaves out a portion. Clonal size and the V and J genes are those of that table, whereas D and trimming came from the DNA. The sample records some 150,000 clones, about 87% being singletons. CDR3 length equals 16 residues. CDR1 is MGHDK and CDR2 is SYGVNS in the germline V gene. With respect to this clone: A junction boundary mismatches the germline segment, possibly from a read error.

This sequence originates from a woman between 45 and 65 years old with active or convalescent COVID-19. The V gene is TRBV25-1, the J gene TRBJ2-1; weak D call: TRBD2 (7 bases). Sequenced material: peripheral blood. The CDR3 DNA is TGTGTCAGCAGTGGAGTTGTCGCGGGGGCCCACAATGAGCAGTTCTTC. Translation: CVSSGVVAGAHNEQFF.